Sequencing of this TCR beta chain was carried out in a study of identifying expanded T cells in peripheral blood. Findings and caveats of the study: Clone count variance between roughly 2-week samples rose with total template count. Technical replicates showed 0.9 to 1.5 changed clones; approximately 2 weeks 15 to 20; four weeks 19.

Clones were sequenced by immunoSEQ multiplex PCR, and TCRdb holds only the in-frame ones, with some missing. The sample lists about 78,000 clones, roughly 81% occurring once. Comment on this clone: What it binds is not known.

Germline lookup yields CDR1 MNHEY and CDR2 SVGAGI. The length of the CDR3 is 13 residues. With 6 bases clipped from V and 3 bases from J, the junction kept 3 bases outside the gene matches. During the collection period, no donor immune events like infections were recorded. The sample taken for sequencing was blood. The chain combines TRBV6-5 with TRBJ2-7; 9 nucleotides line up with TRBD1. The source is a person aged 18 to 69 in good health. The CDR3 sequence is CASRRQGVYEQYF. The CDR3 region has the DNA TGTGCCAGCAGACGACAGGGGGTCTACGAGCAGTACTTC.